This TCR beta chain was recovered during a study of cytomegalovirus exposure and HLA in healthy donors. As regards this clone: Its antigen remains unknown.

Notes on the study in general: Common viral pathogens were later found to be apparently linked to several of the most significant clusters. Among TCR beta chains of equal frequency, HLA-associated ones were more clonally expanded in a later analysis. A later look showed TCR association rates differing by HLA locus, highest for DRB1 and lowest for HLA-C.

Researchers ran the PCR with 60 Vbeta and 13 Jbeta primers. Source study methods: An analysis that came later counted some 85 million unique TCR beta chains, approximately 10 million shared. The table came from immunoSEQ multiplex PCR; TCRdb's copy has only in-frame clones and leaves some out. The V and J calls and clone size are taken from that table; D and trimming were inferred from the DNA. This table holds more than 95,000 clones, approximately 78% found once. The sequenced sample was PBMCs. This receptor was identified in a woman in her 30s in good health and CMV-seronegative.

DNA for the CDR3: TGTGCCAGCTCACCGGGTACTAGCGGACAAGAGACCCAGTACTTC. Encoded protein: CASSPGTSGQETQYF. V usage is TRBV18 and J usage is TRBJ2-5; 8 bases fit TRBD2. The CDR3 sequence is 15 residues long. Germline trimming cut 3 bases from V and 2 bases from J; bases unmatched to any gene: 5. The germline V gene encodes CDR1 KGHSH and CDR2 LQKENI.